A selection of T cell receptor beta chains follows, all from one sample in a study of cytomegalovirus exposure and HLA in healthy donors. This table comes from immunoSEQ multiplex PCR, and its TCRdb copy is limited to in-frame clones, with some not included. The sample consists of about 89,000 clones, 75% to 90% of them appearing once. The sequencing sample was made of PBMCs. All receptors derive from a man in his forties or fifties in good health and CMV-seropositive. CDR3s include the opening cysteine and the closing phenylalanine or tryptophan. The D gene is left open where the match is weak. The size entry is marked missing in some rows and otherwise reads once, few, many or a size class.

>TRBD1|TRBJ1-3|TRBV30|-
CAWSVQGRNTIYF
TGTGCCTGGAGTGTACAGGGGAGAAACACCATATATTTT
>-|TRBJ1-1|TRBV6-6|once
CASSTTVNTEAFF
TGTGCCAGCAGTACGACAGTGAACACTGAAGCTTTCTTT
>-|TRBJ1-4|TRBV6-6|-
CASSYGSGEKLFF
TGTGCCAGCAGTTACGGCTCGGGAGAAAAACTGTTTTTT
>-|TRBJ2-7|TRBV5-1|-
CASSLEGGTLYEQYF
TGCGCCAGCAGCTTGGAGGGGGGGACGCTCTACGAGCAGTACTTC
>-|TRBJ2-5|TRBV10-2|-
CASTNEEPRETQYF
TGCGCCAGCACGAATGAGGAGCCCCGGGAGACCCAGTACTTC
>-|TRBJ2-3|TRBV25-1|-
CASSVGGTSTDTQYF
TGTGCCAGCAGTGTAGGCGGGACTAGCACAGATACGCAGTATTTT
>-|TRBJ2-2|TRBV5-1|once
CASSLSGAATGELFF
TGCGCCAGCAGCTTGTCGGGAGCGGCCACCGGGGAGCTGTTTTTT
>-|TRBJ1-6|TRBV18|-
CASSPTAYDNSPLHF
TGTGCCAGCTCACCGACAGCCTACGATAATTCACCCCTCCACTTT
>TRBD1|TRBJ1-2|TRBV19|-
CASGQGLHYGYTF
TGTGCCAGTGGACAGGGGCTACACTATGGCTACACCTTC
>-|TRBJ1-1|TRBV28|-
CASKKPKTATEAFF
TGTGCCAGCAAAAAACCAAAGACAGCCACTGAAGCTTTCTTT
>TRBD1|TRBJ2-7|TRBV19|-
CASIGSGQGAEEQYF
TGTGCCAGTATCGGGTCGGGACAGGGGGCGGAAGAGCAGTACTTC
>-|TRBJ1-2|TRBV19|-
CASSMGQGYYGYTF
TGTGCCAGTAGTATGGGTCAGGGGTACTATGGCTACACCTTC
>-|TRBJ2-2|TRBV7-6|-
CASSSPRGTGELFF
TGTGCCAGCAGCAGCCCCAGGGGCACCGGGGAGCTGTTTTTT
>-|TRBJ2-1|TRBV7-3|-
CASSLTSYSYNEQFF
TGTGCCAGCAGCTTAACTAGCTACTCCTACAATGAGCAGTTCTTC
>-|TRBJ2-1|TRBV7-3|-
CASSLSGNNEQFF
TGTGCCAGCAGCTTAAGTGGCAACAATGAGCAGTTCTTC
>-|TRBJ2-1|TRBV9|-
CASSAGAGQAINEQFF
TGTGCCAGCAGCGCAGGAGCGGGACAGGCGATCAATGAGCAGTTCTTC